The rows below give T cell receptor beta chains drawn from one sample of a study of molecular identifiers for immune sequencing clone quantification. TCRdb analysed the PCR reads with MiXCR anew, one entry per CDR3 protein. This sample has about 510,000 distinct CDR3 sequences, with around 25% found just once. Sequencing was done on a sample of naive CD8+ T cells from blood, with Jurkat cell RNA spiked in. The receptor source for this set is a human donor in good health. Some libraries in this study had Jurkat cell RNA spiked in. The CDR3 runs from the conserved cysteine through the conserved F or W. A D gene is named only where the DNA matches it firmly. Clone size is not always given. Where it is, it says once, few, many or a class for expanded clones.

V gene: TRBV20-1; D gene: TRBD2; J gene: TRBJ2-1; clone size: few; CDR3 protein: CSARSGRTENLNYNEQFF; CDR3 DNA: TGCAGTGCTAGAAGCGGGAGGACTGAAAACCTGAACTACAATGAGCAGTTCTTC
V gene: TRBV27; D gene: TRBD1; J gene: TRBJ2-7; clone size: many; CDR3 protein: CASSSATGYPTYEQYF; CDR3 DNA: TGTGCCAGCAGTTCCGCGACAGGGTACCCGACCTACGAGCAGTACTTC
V gene: TRBV2; D gene: TRBD2; J gene: TRBJ2-1; clone size: NA; CDR3 protein: CASKEAGGLNEQFF; CDR3 DNA: TGTGCCAGCAAGGAAGCGGGGGGGCTCAATGAGCAGTTCTTC
V gene: TRBV21-1; D gene: NA; J gene: TRBJ1-1; clone size: few; CDR3 protein: CASSRGKGGNKLMNTEAFF; CDR3 DNA: TGTGCCAGCAGCAGGGGGAAAGGGGGGAATAAACTCATGAACACTGAAGCTTTCTTT
V gene: TRBV29-1; D gene: NA; J gene: TRBJ2-2; clone size: NA; CDR3 protein: CSVDGGWDGELFF; CDR3 DNA: TGCAGCGTTGACGGTGGGTGGGATGGGGAGCTGTTTTTT
V gene: TRBV28; D gene: TRBD1; J gene: TRBJ2-5; clone size: few; CDR3 protein: CASSSIPQDYRDSRETQYF; CDR3 DNA: TGTGCCAGCAGTTCTATTCCTCAAGATTATCGGGACAGCCGAGAGACCCAGTACTTC
V gene: TRBV11-2; D gene: NA; J gene: TRBJ2-2; clone size: few; CDR3 protein: CASGAPHTGELFF; CDR3 DNA: TGTGCCAGCGGGGCGCCCCACACCGGGGAGCTGTTTTTT
V gene: TRBV20-1; D gene: TRBD2; J gene: TRBJ2-3; clone size: many; CDR3 protein: CSASSRGGLSTDTQYF; CDR3 DNA: TGCAGTGCTAGTTCGCGGGGGGGGCTTAGCACAGATACGCAGTATTTT
V gene: TRBV7-2; D gene: TRBD1; J gene: TRBJ2-6; clone size: few; CDR3 protein: CASSSFGTATFSGANVLTF; CDR3 DNA: TGTGCCAGCAGCTCCTTCGGGACAGCGACTTTCTCTGGGGCCAACGTCCTGACTTTC
V gene: TRBV6-1; D gene: NA; J gene: TRBJ2-7; clone size: NA; CDR3 protein: CASSEAPQISYEQYF; CDR3 DNA: TGTGCCAGCAGTGAAGCGCCCCAGATTTCCTACGAGCAGTACTTC
V gene: TRBV7-9; D gene: NA; J gene: TRBJ1-1; clone size: many; CDR3 protein: CASSLAEGPVEAFF; CDR3 DNA: TGTGCCAGCAGCTTAGCGGAGGGTCCCGTCGAAGCTTTCTTT
V gene: TRBV12-3/TRBV12-4; D gene: TRBD2; J gene: TRBJ2-2; clone size: NA; CDR3 protein: CASFGGGGELFF; CDR3 DNA: TGTGCCAGCTTTGGGGGAGGGGGGGAGCTGTTTTTT
V gene: TRBV6-5; D gene: TRBD1; J gene: TRBJ1-2; clone size: many; CDR3 protein: CASSYAGTENGYTF; CDR3 DNA: TGTGCCAGCAGTTACGCCGGGACAGAGAATGGCTACACCTTC
V gene: TRBV9; D gene: NA; J gene: TRBJ2-3; clone size: many; CDR3 protein: CASSVEFWGGTDTQYF; CDR3 DNA: TGTGCCAGCAGCGTAGAGTTTTGGGGAGGCACAGATACGCAGTATTTT
V gene: TRBV5-1; D gene: NA; J gene: TRBJ2-3; clone size: few; CDR3 protein: CASSYPGVGTDTQYF; CDR3 DNA: TGCGCCAGCAGCTACCCGGGAGTTGGGACAGATACGCAGTATTTT
V gene: TRBV20-1; D gene: NA; J gene: TRBJ1-1; clone size: few; CDR3 protein: CSALIRHPNTEAFF; CDR3 DNA: TGCAGTGCTTTAATAAGACACCCGAACACTGAAGCTTTCTTT
V gene: TRBV20-1; D gene: NA; J gene: TRBJ2-7; clone size: few; CDR3 protein: CSASVVRIDHEQYF; CDR3 DNA: TGCAGTGCTAGCGTCGTCAGAATCGACCACGAGCAGTACTTC
V gene: TRBV15; D gene: NA; J gene: TRBJ1-1; clone size: few; CDR3 protein: CATSRGAYLMNTEAFF; CDR3 DNA: TGTGCCACCAGCAGAGGGGCATATTTAATGAACACTGAAGCTTTCTTT
V gene: TRBV12-3/TRBV12-4; D gene: NA; J gene: TRBJ2-1; clone size: few; CDR3 protein: CASSLDGNNEQFF; CDR3 DNA: TGTGCCAGCAGTTTAGACGGGAACAATGAGCAGTTCTTC
V gene: TRBV24-1; D gene: TRBD1; J gene: TRBJ2-3; clone size: few; CDR3 protein: CATSDSSDRVHTDTQYF; CDR3 DNA: TGTGCCACCAGTGATTCCTCAGACAGGGTACACACAGATACGCAGTATTTT
V gene: TRBV4-2; D gene: NA; J gene: TRBJ1-1; clone size: few; CDR3 protein: CASSPEVREDAFF; CDR3 DNA: TGTGCCAGCAGCCCAGAGGTAAGGGAGGACGCTTTCTTT
V gene: TRBV12-3/TRBV12-4; D gene: TRBD1; J gene: TRBJ1-6; clone size: NA; CDR3 protein: CASSPTGGAASTLHF; CDR3 DNA: TGTGCCAGCAGTCCCACAGGGGGGGCCGCCTCAACCCTCCACTTT
V gene: TRBV30; D gene: TRBD1; J gene: TRBJ1-2; clone size: NA; CDR3 protein: CAWSAGGDGYTF; CDR3 DNA: TGTGCCTGGAGCGCAGGGGGGGACGGCTACACCTTC
V gene: TRBV6-5; D gene: TRBD2; J gene: TRBJ2-1; clone size: NA; CDR3 protein: CASSSTSGRAYEQFF; CDR3 DNA: TGTGCCAGCAGTTCGACTAGCGGGAGGGCCTATGAGCAGTTCTTC
V gene: TRBV6-2/TRBV6-3; D gene: TRBD1; J gene: TRBJ1-1; clone size: many; CDR3 protein: CASTPRQGPNTEAFF; CDR3 DNA: TGTGCCAGCACCCCGCGACAGGGCCCGAACACTGAAGCTTTCTTT
V gene: TRBV20-1; D gene: NA; J gene: TRBJ2-7; clone size: many; CDR3 protein: CSASGRSSYEQYF; CDR3 DNA: TGCAGTGCTTCGGGCCGGAGCTCCTACGAGCAGTACTTC
V gene: TRBV4-2; D gene: NA; J gene: TRBJ2-5; clone size: many; CDR3 protein: CASSAAGPQETQYF; CDR3 DNA: TGTGCCAGCAGCGCCGCCGGGCCCCAAGAGACCCAGTACTTC
V gene: TRBV4-3; D gene: NA; J gene: TRBJ1-1; clone size: NA; CDR3 protein: CASSQDWGARGLDTEAFF; CDR3 DNA: TGCGCCAGCAGCCAAGATTGGGGGGCGCGGGGCTTGGACACTGAAGCTTTCTTT
V gene: TRBV9; D gene: TRBD1; J gene: TRBJ2-7; clone size: many; CDR3 protein: CASSDGTENEQYF; CDR3 DNA: TGTGCCAGCAGCGACGGGACAGAAAACGAGCAGTACTTC
V gene: TRBV4-1; D gene: NA; J gene: TRBJ1-1; clone size: few; CDR3 protein: CASSQEVLAQAFF; CDR3 DNA: TGCGCCAGCAGCCAAGAAGTATTGGCCCAAGCTTTCTTT
V gene: TRBV5-5; D gene: NA; J gene: TRBJ1-1; clone size: NA; CDR3 protein: CASSLGPKNTEAFF; CDR3 DNA: TGTGCCAGCAGCTTGGGACCCAAGAACACTGAAGCTTTCTTT
V gene: TRBV27; D gene: TRBD1; J gene: TRBJ1-1; clone size: many; CDR3 protein: CASSPYGQGHTEAFF; CDR3 DNA: TGTGCCAGCAGTCCCTACGGACAGGGCCACACTGAAGCTTTCTTT
V gene: TRBV20-1; D gene: TRBD1; J gene: TRBJ1-1; clone size: few; CDR3 protein: CSAAGGTGWLNTEAFF; CDR3 DNA: TGCAGTGCAGCCGGAGGGACAGGGTGGTTGAACACTGAAGCTTTCTTT
V gene: TRBV7-8; D gene: NA; J gene: TRBJ2-1; clone size: few; CDR3 protein: CASSLSGASSYNEQFF; CDR3 DNA: TGTGCCAGCAGCTTATCAGGGGCTAGCTCCTACAATGAGCAGTTCTTC
V gene: TRBV7-2; D gene: NA; J gene: TRBJ1-1; clone size: many; CDR3 protein: CASSLWAGTEAFF; CDR3 DNA: TGTGCCAGCAGCTTATGGGCGGGGACTGAAGCTTTCTTT
V gene: TRBV4-3; D gene: NA; J gene: TRBJ2-7; clone size: many; CDR3 protein: CASSQDAGGEQYF; CDR3 DNA: TGCGCCAGCAGCCAAGATGCGGGCGGCGAGCAGTACTTC
V gene: TRBV7-9; D gene: NA; J gene: TRBJ2-7; clone size: NA; CDR3 protein: CASSSDTYEQYF; CDR3 DNA: TGTGCCAGCAGTTCTGACACGTACGAGCAGTACTTC
V gene: TRBV7-9; D gene: TRBD2; J gene: TRBJ2-7; clone size: NA; CDR3 protein: CASRQTSGSSYEQCF; CDR3 DNA: TGTGCCAGCAGGCAAACTAGCGGGAGCTCCTACGAGCAGTGCTTC
V gene: TRBV6-2/TRBV6-3; D gene: NA; J gene: TRBJ2-5; clone size: NA; CDR3 protein: CARSYSRGVRETQYF; CDR3 DNA: TGTGCCCGCAGTTACTCCCGCGGGGTGAGGGAGACCCAGTACTTC
V gene: TRBV15; D gene: NA; J gene: TRBJ1-4; clone size: many; CDR3 protein: CATSPTRTSNEKLFF; CDR3 DNA: TGTGCCACCAGCCCAACTCGGACCAGTAATGAAAAACTGTTTTTT
V gene: TRBV6-5; D gene: NA; J gene: TRBJ1-4; clone size: NA; CDR3 protein: CASTPGQYYNERLFF; CDR3 DNA: TGTGCCAGCACTCCAGGACAGTATTATAATGAAAGACTGTTTTTT
V gene: TRBV21-1; D gene: NA; J gene: TRBJ2-5; clone size: many; CDR3 protein: CASSPRSGYQETQYF; CDR3 DNA: TGTGCCAGCAGCCCCCGTAGTGGGTACCAAGAGACCCAGTACTTC
V gene: TRBV6-5; D gene: NA; J gene: TRBJ2-5; clone size: few; CDR3 protein: CASRTGPLETQYF; CDR3 DNA: TGTGCCAGCAGAACCGGGCCCTTGGAGACCCAGTACTTC
V gene: TRBV5-1; D gene: NA; J gene: TRBJ2-7; clone size: NA; CDR3 protein: CASSLAEGAGYGQYF; CDR3 DNA: TGCGCCAGCAGCTTGGCCGAAGGGGCCGGATACGGGCAGTACTTC
V gene: TRBV30; D gene: NA; J gene: TRBJ2-1; clone size: few; CDR3 protein: CAWSGTMELFF; CDR3 DNA: TGTGCCTGGAGTGGGACTATGGAGCTATTCTTC
V gene: TRBV4-3; D gene: NA; J gene: TRBJ2-7; clone size: once; CDR3 protein: CASSQEATRGGWTYEQYF; CDR3 DNA: TGCGCCAGCAGCCAAGAGGCCACCCGCGGAGGTTGGACCTACGAGCAGTACTTC
V gene: TRBV28; D gene: NA; J gene: TRBJ2-3; clone size: NA; CDR3 protein: CASSLSAGQGGDTQYF; CDR3 DNA: TGTGCCAGCAGTTTATCCGCGGGGCAGGGGGGGGATACGCAGTATTTT
V gene: TRBV20-1; D gene: NA; J gene: TRBJ2-1; clone size: NA; CDR3 protein: CSARDTREQFF; CDR3 DNA: TGCAGTGCTAGAGATACAAGGGAGCAGTTCTTC
V gene: TRBV2; D gene: NA; J gene: TRBJ2-7; clone size: few; CDR3 protein: CASSELGGLSYEQYF; CDR3 DNA: TGTGCCAGCAGTGAATTAGGGGGACTCTCCTACGAGCAGTACTTC
V gene: TRBV7-2; D gene: NA; J gene: TRBJ1-1; clone size: few; CDR3 protein: CASSVAAGRSTEAFF; CDR3 DNA: TGTGCCAGCAGCGTAGCGGCAGGGAGGAGTACTGAAGCTTTCTTT
V gene: TRBV27; D gene: NA; J gene: TRBJ2-7; clone size: NA; CDR3 protein: CASNPLPLTHEQYF; CDR3 DNA: TGTGCCAGCAACCCTTTACCTCTCACCCACGAGCAGTACTTC
V gene: TRBV25-1; D gene: NA; J gene: TRBJ2-1; clone size: many; CDR3 protein: CASSEYSSSYNEQFF; CDR3 DNA: TGTGCCAGCAGTGAGTACTCGAGCTCCTACAATGAGCAGTTCTTC
V gene: TRBV6-2/TRBV6-3; D gene: NA; J gene: TRBJ2-7; clone size: few; CDR3 protein: CASSLGKSYEQYF; CDR3 DNA: TGTGCCAGCAGTTTGGGAAAGAGCTACGAGCAGTACTTC
V gene: TRBV5-6; D gene: TRBD2; J gene: TRBJ2-7; clone size: many; CDR3 protein: CASSGTGTSASYEQYF; CDR3 DNA: TGTGCCAGCAGCGGAACCGGGACTAGCGCCTCCTACGAGCAGTACTTC
V gene: TRBV27; D gene: TRBD1; J gene: TRBJ1-1; clone size: NA; CDR3 protein: CASSKRQGLGMNTEAFF; CDR3 DNA: TGTGCCAGCAGTAAACGACAGGGGTTGGGAATGAACACTGAAGCTTTCTTT